This record concerns one T cell receptor beta chain sequence. Its antigen is currently unknown. V was shortened by 0 bases and J by 4 bases, with 5 bases between the two germline ends. Germline V CDR1 and CDR2: SGHNT, YYREEE (reference sequence). CDR3 length equals 12 residues. The sample originates from a study of persistence of HIV-infected CD4 T cells. Anti-CD3/anti-CD28 beads served as a nonspecific positive control stimulus. CD4+ T cells upregulating both CD40 ligand and CD69 were sorted as responding cells. The immunoSEQ assay was version 4, run in survey mode. Data came from immunoSEQ multiplex PCR; TCRdb stores just in-frame clones and leaves some out. Here the sample spans roughly 45,000 clones, roughly 90% being singletons.

The rearrangement joins TRBV5-4 to TRBJ2-7; D might be TRBD1 (5 bases). This TCR was recovered from an adult man with HIV who was CMV-seropositive. The sample was CD4+ T cells sorted from PBMCs after approximately 19-hour stimulation, taken from a patient who received antiretroviral therapy. CDR3 loop: CASSLDRYEQYF. CDR3 nucleotide sequence: TGTGCCAGCAGCTTGGACAGGTACGAGCAGTACTTC. Drawing the rest from reference TRBV5-4 and TRBJ2-7, the complete variable domain is ETGVTQSPTHLIKTRGQQVTLRCSSQSGHNTVSWYQQALGQGPQFIFQYYREEENGRGNFPPRFSGLQFPNYSSELNVNALELDDSALYLCASSLDRYEQYFGPGTRLTVT.